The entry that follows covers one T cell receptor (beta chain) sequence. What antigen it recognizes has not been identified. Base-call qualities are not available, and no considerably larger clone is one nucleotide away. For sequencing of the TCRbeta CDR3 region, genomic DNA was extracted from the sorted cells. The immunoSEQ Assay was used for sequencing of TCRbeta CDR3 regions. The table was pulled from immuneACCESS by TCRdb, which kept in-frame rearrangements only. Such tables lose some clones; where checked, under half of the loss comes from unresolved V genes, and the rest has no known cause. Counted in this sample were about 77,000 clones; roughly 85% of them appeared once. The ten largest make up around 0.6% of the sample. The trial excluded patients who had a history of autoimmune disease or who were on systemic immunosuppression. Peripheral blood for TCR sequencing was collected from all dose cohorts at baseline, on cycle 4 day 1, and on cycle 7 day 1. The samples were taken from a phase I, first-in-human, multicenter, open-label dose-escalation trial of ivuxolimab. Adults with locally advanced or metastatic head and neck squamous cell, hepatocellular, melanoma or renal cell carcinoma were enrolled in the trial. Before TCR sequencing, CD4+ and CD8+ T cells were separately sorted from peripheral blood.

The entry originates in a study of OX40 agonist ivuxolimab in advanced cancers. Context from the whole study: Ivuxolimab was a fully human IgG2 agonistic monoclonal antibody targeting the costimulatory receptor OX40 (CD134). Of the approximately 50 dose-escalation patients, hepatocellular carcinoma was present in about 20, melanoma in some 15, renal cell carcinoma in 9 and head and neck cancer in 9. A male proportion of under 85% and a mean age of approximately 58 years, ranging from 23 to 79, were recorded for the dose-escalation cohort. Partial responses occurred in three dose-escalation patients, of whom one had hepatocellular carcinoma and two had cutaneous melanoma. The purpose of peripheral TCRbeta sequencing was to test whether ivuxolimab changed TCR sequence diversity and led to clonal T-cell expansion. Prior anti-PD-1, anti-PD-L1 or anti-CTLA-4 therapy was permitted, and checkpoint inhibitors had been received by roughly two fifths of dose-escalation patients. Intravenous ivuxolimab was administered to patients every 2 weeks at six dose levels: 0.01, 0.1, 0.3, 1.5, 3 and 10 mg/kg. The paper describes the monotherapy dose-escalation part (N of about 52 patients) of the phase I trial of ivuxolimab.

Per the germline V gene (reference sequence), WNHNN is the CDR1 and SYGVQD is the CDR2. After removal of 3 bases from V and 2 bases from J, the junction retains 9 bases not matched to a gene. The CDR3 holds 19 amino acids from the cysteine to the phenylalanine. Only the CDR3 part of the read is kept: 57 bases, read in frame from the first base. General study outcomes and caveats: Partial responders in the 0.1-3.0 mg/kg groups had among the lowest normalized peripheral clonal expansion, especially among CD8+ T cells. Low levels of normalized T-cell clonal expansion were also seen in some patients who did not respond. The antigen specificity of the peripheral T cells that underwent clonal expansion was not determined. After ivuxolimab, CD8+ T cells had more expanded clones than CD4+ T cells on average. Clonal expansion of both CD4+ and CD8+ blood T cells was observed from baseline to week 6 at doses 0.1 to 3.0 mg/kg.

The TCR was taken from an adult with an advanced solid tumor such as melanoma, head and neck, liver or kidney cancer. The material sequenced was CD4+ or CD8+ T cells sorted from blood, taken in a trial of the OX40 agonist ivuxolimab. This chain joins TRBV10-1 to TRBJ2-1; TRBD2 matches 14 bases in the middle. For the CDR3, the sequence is CASSDTGLAGGSTYNEQFF. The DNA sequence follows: TGCGCCAGCAGTGATACCGGACTAGCGGGGGGTTCGACCTACAATGAGCAGTTCTTC.